These 23 T cell receptor beta chains were all obtained from the same sample, sequenced in a study of blood T cell repertoires in COVID-19. Profiled with immunoSEQ multiplex PCR; TCRdb holds only in-frame clones, not every one. Among 75,000 to 100,000 clones, roughly four fifths were seen once, and the ten largest hold around a fifth. Sequencing was performed on peripheral blood. These receptors all come from a human donor in a cohort sampled during active COVID-19.

The chain uses TRBV10-2 and TRBJ2-1; TRBD2 matches 11 bases. Per the germline V gene, CDR1 is WSHSY and CDR2 is SAAADI. The CDR3 length is 16 residues. Losses at the gene ends were 7 bases for V and 3 bases for J; bases not matched to a gene: 8. CDR3 coding DNA: TGCGCCAGCATCCGGCTAGCGGGGGGAATCTACAATGAGCAGTTCTTC. Translated: CASIRLAGGIYNEQFF.

The chain uses TRBV7-9 and TRBJ2-3, with TRBD1 matching over 7 bases. The CDR3 has 13 residues. V gave up 5 bases and J gave up 4 bases; unmatched junction bases: 3. Germline values: CDR1 SEHNR, CDR2 FQNEAQ (reference sequence). CDR3 sequence reads: CASSLTGADTQYF. The CDR3, as DNA: TGTGCCAGCAGCCTCACAGGGGCAGATACGCAGTATTTT.

This clone has just a few counts. This chain uses TRBV7-6 with TRBJ2-7; perhaps TRBD2 as D (5 bases). The germline V and J ends were trimmed by 0 bases and 7 bases, with 10 bases remaining between them. Germline lookup yields CDR1 SGHVS and CDR2 FNYEAQ. The CDR3 runs to 13 residues. Written as DNA, the CDR3 is TGTGCCAGCAGCTTAGCCGGTCGCGGGGAGCAGTACTTC. Translated, it gives CASSLAGRGEQYF.

A single count supports this clone. The V and J genes are TRBV9 and TRBJ2-3; D is undetermined. V lost 1 base and J 3 bases, leaving 12 bases between the germline ends. Germline-derived CDR1 and CDR2 are SGDLS and YYNGEE. This CDR3 region has 15 residues. The CDR3 loop is CASSVRAGRTDTQYF. DNA for the CDR3: TGTGCCAGCAGCGTAAGAGCTGGTCGGACAGATACGCAGTATTTT.

The V and J genes are TRBV19 and TRBJ2-2; 12 bases fit TRBD2. Trimming cost V 4 bases and J 4 bases; bases outside gene matches: 1. The CDR3 is 15 residues long. CDR1 is LNHDA, CDR2 SQIVND, per germline (reference sequence). CDR3 DNA: TGTGCCAGTAGTACGGGACTAGCGGGCACCGGGGAGCTGTTTTTT. Translation: CASSTGLAGTGELFF.

The chain recombines TRBV7-2 with TRBJ2-5, with a possible D match to TRBD1 (6 bases). The germline CDR1 and CDR2 sequences are SGHTA and FQGNSA. The V and J ends lost 3 bases and 0 bases respectively, with 11 bases between them. This CDR3 has 15 amino acids. CDR3 region: CASSFAGVYQETQYF. The CDR3 DNA sequence: TGTGCCAGCAGCTTTGCAGGGGTGTACCAAGAGACCCAGTACTTC.

The rearrangement links TRBV5-1 to TRBJ2-5; D uncertain. Germline V gives CDR1 SGHRS, CDR2 YFSETQ. V lost 0 bases, J lost 5 bases, and 17 bases lay in between. This CDR3 region has 16 residues. Here the CDR3 DNA reads TGCGCCAGCAGCTTGGGGGCATCCAGTACTGCGGAGACCCAGTACTTC. Translated, it gives CASSLGASSTAETQYF. The full variable domain, completed using reference TRBV5-1 and TRBJ2-5, is KAGVTQTPRYLIKTRGQQVTLSCSPISGHRSVSWYQQTPGQGLQFLFEYFSETQRNKGNFPGRFSGRQFSNSRSEMNVSTLELGDSALYLCASSLGASSTAETQYFGPGTRLLVL.

The rearrangement links TRBV28 to TRBJ1-5; 7 bases are a match to TRBD1. The CDR3 is 14 amino acids. J gave up 6 bases and V 6 bases, and 8 bases lay outside the gene matches. CDR1 is MDHEN, CDR2 SYDVKM, per germline. As DNA, the CDR3 is TGTGCCAGCAGAGATACAGGGGCGGGTCAGCCCCAGCATTTT. This gives the protein CASRDTGAGQPQHF.

This chain connects TRBV6-6 to TRBJ2-3; 10 nucleotides match TRBD2. The CDR3 totals 16 residues. Losses at the gene ends were 5 bases for V and 8 bases for J; bases not matched to a gene: 13. From germline, CDR1 is MNHNY and CDR2 SVGAGI (reference sequence). This chain's CDR3 is CASSPQPLAGDGTQYF. The CDR3 DNA sequence: TGTGCCAGCAGTCCACAACCCCTAGCGGGGGATGGTACGCAGTATTTT.

The V call is TRBV3-1 (or the pseudogene TRBV3-2), the J call TRBJ1-5; D is unresolved. The germline CDR1 and CDR2 sequences are LGHDT and YNNKEL (reference sequence). Trimming removed 4 bases at V and 0 bases at J, with 7 bases between. The CDR3 consists of 14 residues. CDR3 in DNA: TGTGCCAGCAGCCCGGGTTTTAGCAATCAGCCCCAGCATTTT. Translated, it gives CASSPGFSNQPQHF.

The gene calls are TRBV20-1 and TRBJ2-2, with TRBD1 matching over 7 bases. V trimming: 3 bases; J trimming: 5 bases; junction bases outside the gene matches: 9. The CDR3 has 15 residues. The germline V gene has CDR1 DFQATT and CDR2 SNEGSKA (reference sequence). CDR3 sequence: CSASIQGDVTGELFF. The CDR3 DNA reads as TGCAGTGCTAGTATCCAGGGGGATGTTACCGGGGAGCTGTTTTTT.

The rearrangement joins TRBV19 to TRBJ1-6; tentative D call: TRBD1 (5 bases). Germline V CDR1 and CDR2: LNHDA, SQIVND (reference sequence). Trimming pared 5 bases from V and 11 bases from J, leaving 16 bases between. The CDR3 runs 14 residues. In nucleotides, the CDR3 is TGTGCCAGTAGTGTGGGACTGGGGTTCCCACCCCTCCACTTT. Translated, it gives CASSVGLGFPPLHF.

J is TRBJ1-1 and V is TRBV2, with D unclear. V was clipped by 6 bases and J by 4 bases, with 12 bases between them. The V gene's germline CDR1 is SNHLY and CDR2 FYNNEI. The CDR3 consists of 13 residues. The CDR3 sequence: CASRPESVTEAFF. CDR3 nucleotides: TGTGCCAGCAGACCAGAGAGCGTCACTGAAGCTTTCTTT.

This clone was recorded a few times. V gene TRBV29-1 combines with J gene TRBJ2-6; tentative D call: TRBD1 (6 bases). Germline-derived CDR1 and CDR2 are SQVTM and ANQGSEA. The CDR3 is 16 amino acids. Trimming pared 6 bases from V and 0 bases from J, leaving 15 bases between. CDR3 sequence reads: CSVSRDTDSGANVLTF. The CDR3 DNA is TGCAGCGTCAGCCGGGACACGGACTCTGGGGCCAACGTCCTGACTTTC.

The gene calls are TRBV12-3 or TRBV12-4 and TRBJ1-2; D is perhaps TRBD1 (6 bases). The CDR3 is 13 amino acids. The V end lost 3 bases, the J end lost 4 bases, and 9 bases lay between the germline ends. This chain's CDR3 is CASSFDRSYGYTF. CDR3 DNA sequence: TGTGCCAGCAGTTTTGACAGGAGCTATGGCTACACCTTC.

This chain connects TRBV2 to TRBJ1-1; D not resolved. There are 12 residues in the CDR3. Germline V lookup: CDR1 SNHLY, CDR2 FYNNEI. Trimming took off 6 bases at V and 5 bases at J, with 10 bases between the two ends. The CDR3 loop reads CASSPRGTEAFF. In DNA, the CDR3 is TGTGCCAGCAGCCCACGAGGAACTGAAGCTTTCTTT.

This chain uses TRBV18 with TRBJ1-6, with TRBD1 matching over 10 bases. Trimming removed 6 bases from V and 7 bases from J; junction bases left unmatched: 3. Per germline, CDR1 KGHSH and CDR2 LQKENI. The CDR3 is 14 residues long. CDR3 amino acids: CASSPGQGNSPLHF. As DNA, the CDR3 is TGTGCCAGCTCCCCGGGACAGGGGAATTCACCCCTCCACTTT.

This chain links TRBV18 with TRBJ1-5; 7 nucleotides line up with TRBD1. The junction had 11 bases not matched to a gene; V was cut back by 6 bases and J by 0 bases. Germline assignment: CDR1 KGHSH and CDR2 LQKENI. This CDR3 region has 17 residues. CDR3 protein: CASSSGGGEYSNQPQHF. The CDR3 nucleotides read TGTGCCAGCTCCTCGGGAGGGGGCGAGTATAGCAATCAGCCCCAGCATTTT.

The rearrangement joins TRBV7-6 to TRBJ1-3, with no clear D. CDR1 and CDR2 (germline): SGHVS, FNYEAQ. The CDR3 contains 18 residues. V was cut by 0 bases and J by 0 bases, with 15 bases left in between. The CDR3 is CASSLAGIGGLSGNTIYF. CDR3 bases: TGTGCCAGCAGCTTAGCAGGAATTGGAGGTCTCTCTGGAAACACCATATATTTT.

The chain carries TRBV7-9 and TRBJ1-2; 7 bases are a match to TRBD1. Germline V gene lookup returns CDR1 SEHNR and CDR2 FQNEAQ (reference sequence). The CDR3 is made up of 13 amino acids. After removal of 5 bases from V and 3 bases from J, the junction contained 3 bases not matched to a gene. The CDR3: CASSAGTDYGYTF. The CDR3 DNA follows: TGTGCCAGCAGCGCTGGGACAGACTATGGCTACACCTTC.

This sequence joins TRBV28 and TRBJ2-3, with a weak D call TRBD1 (6 bases). V was shortened by 3 bases and J by 2 bases, with 12 bases between the two germline ends. Per the germline V gene, CDR1 is MDHEN and CDR2 is SYDVKM. The CDR3 spans 15 residues. Here the CDR3 reads CASSFRTDNTDTQYF. For the CDR3, the DNA is TGTGCCAGCAGTTTCAGGACAGATAACACAGATACGCAGTATTTT.

The chain couples TRBV5-1 to TRBJ1-1; D is uncertain. The germline CDR1 and CDR2 sequences are SGHRS and YFSETQ. CDR3 length: 13 residues. V was pared by 4 bases and J by 1 base, with 8 bases between. The chain's CDR3 is CASSVSGNTEAFF. For the CDR3, the DNA is TGCGCCAGCAGCGTGTCCGGGAACACTGAAGCTTTCTTT.

V usage is TRBV28 and J usage is TRBJ1-2; D gene uncertain. Germline CDR1 is MDHEN and CDR2 is SYDVKM. V was clipped by 8 bases and J by 0 bases, with 10 bases between them. This CDR3 contains 13 residues. The CDR3 protein is CASFYGANYGYTF. The CDR3 DNA reads as TGTGCCAGCTTTTACGGAGCTAACTATGGCTACACCTTC.